This is a list of T cell receptor beta chains from one sample in a study of human T cells and chemical hapten exposure. One entry per CDR3 protein, called by TCRdb with MiXCR from the RACE reads. This sample has nearly 110,000 distinct CDR3 sequences; around 12% occur once, and the top ten carry over 1.5%. Source: whole blood, taken in connection with sensitization to the hapten diphenylcyclopropenone (DPC). Receptors originate from a woman aged 45-65 years with alopecia areata. Some clones in this sample may be carry-over from other donors' samples. Both conserved end residues are part of each CDR3. The order of the fields is D gene, V gene, CDR3 protein. D genes are given only for firm matches.

d_call: -
v_call: TRBV20-1
cdr3_aa: CSATLNQEAFF

d_call: -
v_call: TRBV18
cdr3_aa: CASSPSGVMNTEAFF

d_call: -
v_call: TRBV7-6
cdr3_aa: CASSRGPTDTQYF

d_call: -
v_call: TRBV7-2
cdr3_aa: CASSLVADVTEAFF

d_call: -
v_call: TRBV5-4
cdr3_aa: CASSLGSGNEQFF

d_call: TRBD2
v_call: TRBV20-1
cdr3_aa: CSAFRTGSGADEQFF

d_call: -
v_call: TRBV7-9
cdr3_aa: CASSQVSYEQYF

d_call: -
v_call: TRBV3-1
cdr3_aa: CASSQFSEQFF

d_call: TRBD1
v_call: TRBV6-5
cdr3_aa: CASSPGTVGSPLHF

d_call: -
v_call: TRBV28
cdr3_aa: CGSGREKLFF

d_call: -
v_call: TRBV7-8
cdr3_aa: CASSPRDQAQPQHF

d_call: -
v_call: TRBV7-6
cdr3_aa: CASSSGGDGQFF

d_call: TRBD2
v_call: TRBV3-1
cdr3_aa: CASTSTSGSYEQYF

d_call: -
v_call: TRBV28
cdr3_aa: CASSLVGLLAYEQYF

d_call: -
v_call: TRBV5-4
cdr3_aa: CASSFEPVSYEQYF

d_call: -
v_call: TRBV28
cdr3_aa: CANRDKNTGELFF

d_call: TRBD1
v_call: TRBV7-9
cdr3_aa: CASSTGGTYEQYF

d_call: -
v_call: TRBV4-1
cdr3_aa: CASSQVVGIYYEQYF

d_call: -
v_call: TRBV28
cdr3_aa: CASSSPFKAFF

d_call: TRBD1
v_call: TRBV2
cdr3_aa: CASRGQSTDTQYF

d_call: -
v_call: TRBV7-2
cdr3_aa: CASSPSGGGDTQYF

d_call: -
v_call: TRBV29-1
cdr3_aa: CSVLFNYGYTF

d_call: -
v_call: TRBV3-1
cdr3_aa: CASSQESFSGYTF

d_call: TRBD2
v_call: TRBV4-1
cdr3_aa: CASSQVGGRAPYEQYF

d_call: -
v_call: TRBV18
cdr3_aa: CASSPPGNRDQPQHF